This entry features one T cell receptor (beta chain) sequence. What it recognizes is unknown. V was clipped by 5 bases and J by 1 base; unmatched bases: 3. The CDR3 consists of 14 residues. Germline CDR1 SQVTM, CDR2 ANQGSEA. The whole isolated RNA underwent reverse transcription, so sequencing captured expressed TCRB transcripts. Naive, central memory and regulatory T cell samples averaged about 3.6 million immunoSEQ reads each. Some clones are missing from TCRdb's copy, which holds only in-frame ones; the method was immunoSEQ multiplex PCR. The sample holds hundreds of thousands of clones; around an eighth are singletons and the top ten take less than 0.025%. This entry belongs to a study of beta chain features in type 1 diabetes. Without exception, sorted populations had purity beyond 98%. Study-level results: Fewer junction insertions and more nucleotide deletions appeared in type 1 diabetes patients. PCR could preferentially amplify shorter templates, alike in patients and controls. A moderate, significant TCRB CDR3 shortening appeared in type 1 diabetes across four CD4+ subsets.

Sequenced sample: naive CD4+ T cells from blood. This clonotype was sampled from a man between 18 and 29 years old with type 1 diabetes. The J gene is TRBJ1-1, the V gene TRBV29-1; the match to TRBD1 covers 11 bases. CDR3 coding DNA: TGCAGCGTTTCCGGACAGGGGGCGAACACTGAAGCTTTCTTT. Translating gives CSVSGQGANTEAFF.